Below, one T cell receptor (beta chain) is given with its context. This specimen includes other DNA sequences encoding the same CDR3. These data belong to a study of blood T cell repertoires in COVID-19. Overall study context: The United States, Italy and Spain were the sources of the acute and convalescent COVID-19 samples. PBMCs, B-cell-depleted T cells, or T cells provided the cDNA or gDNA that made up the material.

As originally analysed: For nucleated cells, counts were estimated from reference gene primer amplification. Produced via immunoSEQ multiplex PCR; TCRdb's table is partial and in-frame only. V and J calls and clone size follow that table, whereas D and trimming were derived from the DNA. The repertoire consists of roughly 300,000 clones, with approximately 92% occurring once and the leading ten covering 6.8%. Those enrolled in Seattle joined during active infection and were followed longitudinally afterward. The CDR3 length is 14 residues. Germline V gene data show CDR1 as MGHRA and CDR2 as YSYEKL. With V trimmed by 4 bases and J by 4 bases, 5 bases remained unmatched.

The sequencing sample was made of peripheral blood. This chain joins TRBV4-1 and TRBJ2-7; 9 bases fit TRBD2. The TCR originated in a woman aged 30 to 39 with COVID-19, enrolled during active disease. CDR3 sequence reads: CASSPGLAGYEQYF. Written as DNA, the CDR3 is TGCGCCAGCAGCCCGGGACTAGCTGGATACGAGCAGTACTTC.